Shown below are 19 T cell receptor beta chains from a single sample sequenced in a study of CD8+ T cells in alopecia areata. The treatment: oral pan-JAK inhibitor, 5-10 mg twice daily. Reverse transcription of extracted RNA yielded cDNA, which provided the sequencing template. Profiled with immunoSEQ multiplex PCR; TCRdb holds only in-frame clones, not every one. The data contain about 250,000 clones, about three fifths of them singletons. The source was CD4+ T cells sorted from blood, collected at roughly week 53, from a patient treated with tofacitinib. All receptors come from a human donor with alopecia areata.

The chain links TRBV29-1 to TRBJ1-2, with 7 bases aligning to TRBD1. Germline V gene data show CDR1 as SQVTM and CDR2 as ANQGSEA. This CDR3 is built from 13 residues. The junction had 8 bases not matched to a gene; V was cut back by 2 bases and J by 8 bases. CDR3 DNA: TGCAGCGTTGAATCAACAGGGGCACGAGGCTACACCTTC. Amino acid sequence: CSVESTGARGYTF.

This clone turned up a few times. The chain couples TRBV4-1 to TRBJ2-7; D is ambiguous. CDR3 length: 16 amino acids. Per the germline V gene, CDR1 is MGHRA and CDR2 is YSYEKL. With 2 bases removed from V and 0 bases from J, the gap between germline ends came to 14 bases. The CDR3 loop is CASSQPGRTNSYEQYF. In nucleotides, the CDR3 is TGCGCCAGCAGCCAACCCGGCAGGACCAACTCCTACGAGCAGTACTTC.

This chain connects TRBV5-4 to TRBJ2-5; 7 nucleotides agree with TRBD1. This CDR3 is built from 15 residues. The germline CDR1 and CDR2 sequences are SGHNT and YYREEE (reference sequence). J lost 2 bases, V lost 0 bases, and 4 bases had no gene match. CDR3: CASSLVGTAQETQYF. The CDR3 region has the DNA TGTGCCAGCAGCTTGGTTGGGACAGCTCAAGAGACCCAGTACTTC.

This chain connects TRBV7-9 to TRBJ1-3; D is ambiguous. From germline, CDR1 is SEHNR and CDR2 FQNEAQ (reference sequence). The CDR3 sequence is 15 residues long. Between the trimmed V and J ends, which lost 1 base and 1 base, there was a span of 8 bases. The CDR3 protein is CASSLVPGSGNTIYF. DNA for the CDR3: TGTGCCAGCAGCTTAGTTCCGGGATCTGGAAACACCATATATTTT.

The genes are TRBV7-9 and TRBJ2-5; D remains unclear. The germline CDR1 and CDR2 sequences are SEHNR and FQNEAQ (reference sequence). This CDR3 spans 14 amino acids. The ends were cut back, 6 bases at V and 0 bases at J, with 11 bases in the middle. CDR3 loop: CASSPQRYQETQYF. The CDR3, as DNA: TGTGCCAGCAGTCCACAGAGGTACCAAGAGACCCAGTACTTC.

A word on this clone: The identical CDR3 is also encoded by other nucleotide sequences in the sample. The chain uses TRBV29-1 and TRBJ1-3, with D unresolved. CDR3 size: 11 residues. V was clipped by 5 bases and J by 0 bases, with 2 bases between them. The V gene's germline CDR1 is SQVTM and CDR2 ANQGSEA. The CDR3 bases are TGCAGCGTTAACTCTGGAAACACCATATATTTT. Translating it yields CSVNSGNTIYF.

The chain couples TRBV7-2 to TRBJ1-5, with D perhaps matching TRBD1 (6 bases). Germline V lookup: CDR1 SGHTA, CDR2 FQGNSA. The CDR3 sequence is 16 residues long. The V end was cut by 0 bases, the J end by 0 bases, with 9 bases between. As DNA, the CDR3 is TGTGCCAGCAGCTTAGCTCAGGGGTATAGCAATCAGCCCCAGCATTTT. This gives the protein CASSLAQGYSNQPQHF.

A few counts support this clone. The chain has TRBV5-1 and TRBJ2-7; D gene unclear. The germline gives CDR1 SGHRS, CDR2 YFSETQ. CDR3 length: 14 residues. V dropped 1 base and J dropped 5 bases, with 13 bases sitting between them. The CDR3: CASSLRQAIHEQYF. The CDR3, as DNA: TGCGCCAGCAGCTTGCGGCAGGCGATCCACGAGCAGTACTTC.

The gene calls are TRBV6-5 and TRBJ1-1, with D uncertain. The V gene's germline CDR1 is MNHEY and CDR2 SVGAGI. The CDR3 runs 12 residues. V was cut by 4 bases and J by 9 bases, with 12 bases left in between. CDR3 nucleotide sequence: TGTGCCAGCAGTTCCCCGGGCCGTCAAGCTTTCTTT. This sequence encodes CASSSPGRQAFF.

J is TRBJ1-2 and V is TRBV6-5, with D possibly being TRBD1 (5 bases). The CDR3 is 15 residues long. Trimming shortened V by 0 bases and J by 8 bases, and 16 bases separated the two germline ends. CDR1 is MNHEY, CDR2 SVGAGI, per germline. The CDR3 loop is CASSYSGTFTDGYTF. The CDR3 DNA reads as TGTGCCAGCAGTTACTCAGGGACGTTCACCGACGGCTACACCTTC.

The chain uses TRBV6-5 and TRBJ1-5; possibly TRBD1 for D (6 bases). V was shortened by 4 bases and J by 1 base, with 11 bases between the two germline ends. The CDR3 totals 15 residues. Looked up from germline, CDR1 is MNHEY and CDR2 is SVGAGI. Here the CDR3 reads CASSLQGRSNQPQHF. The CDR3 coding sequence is TGTGCCAGCAGTTTACAGGGAAGGAGCAATCAGCCCCAGCATTTT.

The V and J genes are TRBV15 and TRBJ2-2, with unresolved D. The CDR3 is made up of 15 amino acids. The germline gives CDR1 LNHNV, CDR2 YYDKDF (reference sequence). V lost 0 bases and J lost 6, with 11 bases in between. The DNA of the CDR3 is TGTGCCACCAGCAGAGATCTGGTGCATGCCGGGGAGCTGTTTTTT. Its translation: CATSRDLVHAGELFF.

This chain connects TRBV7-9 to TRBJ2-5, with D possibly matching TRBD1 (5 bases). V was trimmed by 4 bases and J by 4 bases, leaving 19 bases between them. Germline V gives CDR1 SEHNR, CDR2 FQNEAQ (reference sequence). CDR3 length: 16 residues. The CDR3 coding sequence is TGTGCCAGCAGCTCAACGAAAAGGGGCGCACGAGAGACCCAGTACTTC. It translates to CASSSTKRGARETQYF. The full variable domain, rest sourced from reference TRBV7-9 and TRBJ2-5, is DTGVSQNPRHKITKRGQNVTFRCDPISEHNRLYWYRQTLGQGPEFLTYFQNEAQLEKSRLLSDRFSAERPKGSFSTLEIQRTEQGDSAMYLCASSSTKRGARETQYFGPGTRLLVL.

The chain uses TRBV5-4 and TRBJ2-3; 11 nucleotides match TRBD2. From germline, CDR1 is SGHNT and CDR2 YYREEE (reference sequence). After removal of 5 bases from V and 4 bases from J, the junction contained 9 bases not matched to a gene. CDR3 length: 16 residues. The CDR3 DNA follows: TGTGCCAGCAGACCGGGGACTAGCGGATCACCAGATACGCAGTATTTT. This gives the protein CASRPGTSGSPDTQYF.

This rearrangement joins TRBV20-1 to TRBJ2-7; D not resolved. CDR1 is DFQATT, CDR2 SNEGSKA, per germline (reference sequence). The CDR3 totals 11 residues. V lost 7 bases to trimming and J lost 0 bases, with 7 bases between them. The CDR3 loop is CSVPASYEQYF. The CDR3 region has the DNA TGCAGTGTCCCAGCCTCCTACGAGCAGTACTTC.

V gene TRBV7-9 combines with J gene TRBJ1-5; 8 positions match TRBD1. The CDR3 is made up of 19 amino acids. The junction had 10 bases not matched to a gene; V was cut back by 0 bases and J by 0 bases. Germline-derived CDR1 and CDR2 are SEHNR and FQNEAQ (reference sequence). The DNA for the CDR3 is TGTGCCAGCAGCTTAGCCCCTCCGGGACAGGACTATAGCAATCAGCCCCAGCATTTT. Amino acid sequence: CASSLAPPGQDYSNQPQHF.

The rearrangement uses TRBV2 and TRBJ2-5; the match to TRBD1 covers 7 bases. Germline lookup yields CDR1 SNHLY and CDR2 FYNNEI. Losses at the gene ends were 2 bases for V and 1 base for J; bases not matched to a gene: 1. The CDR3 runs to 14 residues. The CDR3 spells CASSERDSQETQYF. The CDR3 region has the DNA TGTGCCAGCAGTGAAAGGGACAGCCAAGAGACCCAGTACTTC.

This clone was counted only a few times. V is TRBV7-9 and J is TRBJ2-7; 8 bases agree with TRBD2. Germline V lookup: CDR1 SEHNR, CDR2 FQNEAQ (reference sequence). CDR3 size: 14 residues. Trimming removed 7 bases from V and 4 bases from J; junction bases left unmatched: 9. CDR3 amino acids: CASTSASGLYEQYF. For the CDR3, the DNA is TGTGCCAGCACTTCCGCTAGCGGGCTTTACGAGCAGTACTTC.

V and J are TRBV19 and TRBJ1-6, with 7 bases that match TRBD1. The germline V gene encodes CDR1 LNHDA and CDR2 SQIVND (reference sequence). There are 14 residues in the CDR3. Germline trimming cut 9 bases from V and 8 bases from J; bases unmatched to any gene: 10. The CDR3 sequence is CASGQSRGDSPLHF. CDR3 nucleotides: TGTGCCAGCGGACAGAGCAGGGGGGATTCACCCCTCCACTTT.